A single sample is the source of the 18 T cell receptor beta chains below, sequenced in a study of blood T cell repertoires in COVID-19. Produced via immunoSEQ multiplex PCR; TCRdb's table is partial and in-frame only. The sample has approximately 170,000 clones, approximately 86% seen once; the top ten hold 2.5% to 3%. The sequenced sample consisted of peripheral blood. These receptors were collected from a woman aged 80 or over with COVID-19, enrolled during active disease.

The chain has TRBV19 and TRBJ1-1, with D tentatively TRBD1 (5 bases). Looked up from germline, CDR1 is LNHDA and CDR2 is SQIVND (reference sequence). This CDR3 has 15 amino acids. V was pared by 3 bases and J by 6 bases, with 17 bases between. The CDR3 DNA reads TGTGCCAGTAGTATTTTTGGGGGACTGGATGCTGAAGCTTTCTTT. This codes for CASSIFGGLDAEAFF. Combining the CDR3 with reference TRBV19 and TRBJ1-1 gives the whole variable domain DGGITQSPKYLFRKEGQNVTLSCEQNLNHDAMYWYRQDPGQGLRLIYYSQIVNDFQKGDIAEGYSVSREKKESFPLTVTSAQKNPTAFYLCASSIFGGLDAEAFFGQGTRLTVV.

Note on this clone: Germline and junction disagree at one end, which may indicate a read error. The CDR3 spells CATRGSGRAYNEQFF. CDR3 nucleotide sequence: TGTGCCACCAGAGGAAGCGGGAGGGCCTATAATGAGCAGTTCTTC. V is TRBV15 and J is TRBJ2-1; 10 bases map to TRBD2. CDR3 size: 15 residues. Germline V CDR1 and CDR2: LNHNV, YYDKDF (reference sequence).

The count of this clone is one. CDR3 DNA: TGTGCCAGCATTGACAGTCAAGCCACAGATACGCAGTATTTT. It yields the protein CASIDSQATDTQYF. The chain links TRBV6-6 to TRBJ2-3; D is possibly TRBD1 (5 bases). The V end lost 7 bases, the J end lost 2 bases, and 13 bases lay between the germline ends. The CDR3 sequence is 14 residues long. Looked up from germline, CDR1 is MNHNY and CDR2 is SVGAGI (reference sequence).

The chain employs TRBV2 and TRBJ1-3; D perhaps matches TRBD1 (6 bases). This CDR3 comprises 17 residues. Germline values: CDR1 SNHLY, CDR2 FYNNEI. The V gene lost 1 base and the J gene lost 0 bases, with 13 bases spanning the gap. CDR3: CASSEGPTGPSGNTIYF. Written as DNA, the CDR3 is TGTGCCAGCAGTGAAGGACCGACAGGACCCTCTGGAAACACCATATATTTT.

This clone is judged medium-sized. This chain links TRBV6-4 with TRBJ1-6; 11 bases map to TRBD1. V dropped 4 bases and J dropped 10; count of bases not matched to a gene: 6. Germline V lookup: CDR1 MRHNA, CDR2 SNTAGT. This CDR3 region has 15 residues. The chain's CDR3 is CASSASGTGGSPLHF. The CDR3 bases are TGTGCCAGCAGTGCGAGCGGGACAGGGGGATCACCCCTCCACTTT.

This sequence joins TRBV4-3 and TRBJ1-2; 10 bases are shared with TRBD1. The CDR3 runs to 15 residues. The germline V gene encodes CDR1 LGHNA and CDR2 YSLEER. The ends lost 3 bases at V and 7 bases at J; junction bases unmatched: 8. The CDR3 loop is CASSQEDRGSFGYTF. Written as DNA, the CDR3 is TGCGCCAGCAGCCAGGAGGACAGGGGGTCGTTTGGCTACACCTTC.

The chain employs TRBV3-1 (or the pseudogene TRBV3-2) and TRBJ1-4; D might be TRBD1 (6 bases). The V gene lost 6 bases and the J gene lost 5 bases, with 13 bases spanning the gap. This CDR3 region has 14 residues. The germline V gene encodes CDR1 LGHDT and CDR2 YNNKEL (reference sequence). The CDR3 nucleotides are TGTGCCAGCAGGGGGGGGACACGCAATGAAAAACTGTTTTTT. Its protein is CASRGGTRNEKLFF.

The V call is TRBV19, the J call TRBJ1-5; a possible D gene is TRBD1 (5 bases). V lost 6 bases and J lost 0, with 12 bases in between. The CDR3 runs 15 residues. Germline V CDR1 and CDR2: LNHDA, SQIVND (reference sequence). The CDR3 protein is CASRQGGYSNQPQHF. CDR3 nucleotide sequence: TGTGCCAGTAGGCAGGGTGGTTATAGCAATCAGCCCCAGCATTTT. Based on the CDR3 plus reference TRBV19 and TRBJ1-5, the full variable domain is DGGITQSPKYLFRKEGQNVTLSCEQNLNHDAMYWYRQDPGQGLRLIYYSQIVNDFQKGDIAEGYSVSREKKESFPLTVTSAQKNPTAFYLCASRQGGYSNQPQHFGDGTRLSIL.

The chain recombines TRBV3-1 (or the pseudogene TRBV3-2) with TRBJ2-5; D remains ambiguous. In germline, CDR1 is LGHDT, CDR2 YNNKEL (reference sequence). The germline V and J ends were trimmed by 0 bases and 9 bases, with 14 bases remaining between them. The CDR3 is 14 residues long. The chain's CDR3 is CASSQDGSYRAQYF. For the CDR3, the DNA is TGTGCCAGCAGCCAAGACGGCAGTTATCGGGCCCAGTACTTC.

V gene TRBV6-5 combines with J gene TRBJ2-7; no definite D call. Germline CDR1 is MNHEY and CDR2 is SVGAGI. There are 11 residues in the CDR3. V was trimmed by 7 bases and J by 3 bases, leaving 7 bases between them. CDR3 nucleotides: TGTGCCAGCACCTTAATCTACGAGCAGTACTTC. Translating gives CASTLIYEQYF.

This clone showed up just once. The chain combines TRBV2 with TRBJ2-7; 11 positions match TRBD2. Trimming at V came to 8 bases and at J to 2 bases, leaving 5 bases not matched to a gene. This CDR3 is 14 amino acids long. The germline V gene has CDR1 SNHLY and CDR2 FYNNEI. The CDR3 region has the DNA TGTGCCAGCCTACTAGCGGGAGTTCCCTACGAGCAGTACTTC. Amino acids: CASLLAGVPYEQYF.

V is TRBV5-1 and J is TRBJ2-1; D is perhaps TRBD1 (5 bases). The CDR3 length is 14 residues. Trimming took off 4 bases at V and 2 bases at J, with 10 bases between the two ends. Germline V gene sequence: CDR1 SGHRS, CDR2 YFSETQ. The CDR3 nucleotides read TGCGCCAGCAGCGTGGGGCCAACCTACAATGAGCAGTTCTTC. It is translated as CASSVGPTYNEQFF.

As DNA, the CDR3 is TGTGCCAGTGACAGGACCCTGGGGTCAGATACGCAGTATTTT. Its translation: CASDRTLGSDTQYF. The chain has TRBV6-5 and TRBJ2-3, with a possible D match to TRBD1 (6 bases). Germline CDR1 is MNHEY and CDR2 is SVGAGI. The V end lost 9 bases, the J end lost 4 bases, and 17 bases lay between the germline ends. The CDR3 is made up of 14 amino acids.

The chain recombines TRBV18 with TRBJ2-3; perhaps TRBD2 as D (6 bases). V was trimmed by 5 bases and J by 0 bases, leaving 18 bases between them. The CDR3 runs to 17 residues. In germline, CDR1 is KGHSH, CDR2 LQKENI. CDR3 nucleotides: TGTGCCAGCTCAGACGTGAGGCGGGGCTCTAGCACAGATACGCAGTATTTT. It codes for CASSDVRRGSSTDTQYF.

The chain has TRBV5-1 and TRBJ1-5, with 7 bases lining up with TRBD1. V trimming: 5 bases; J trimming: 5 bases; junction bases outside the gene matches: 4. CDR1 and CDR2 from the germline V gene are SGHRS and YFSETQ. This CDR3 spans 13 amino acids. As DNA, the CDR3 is TGCGCCAGCAGTCGTACAGGGGATCAGCCCCAGCATTTT. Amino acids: CASSRTGDQPQHF.

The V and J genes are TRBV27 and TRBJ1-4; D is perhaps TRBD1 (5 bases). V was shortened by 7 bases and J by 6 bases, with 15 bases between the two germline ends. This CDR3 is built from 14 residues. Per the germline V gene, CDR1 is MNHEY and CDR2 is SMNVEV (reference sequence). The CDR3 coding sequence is TGTGCCAGCACGAGGGTCGGAGGGGATGAAAAACTGTTTTTT. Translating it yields CASTRVGGDEKLFF. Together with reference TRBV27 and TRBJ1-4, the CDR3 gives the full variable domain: EAQVTQNPRYLITVTGKKLTVTCSQNMNHEYMSWYRQDPGLGLRQIYYSMNVEVTDKGDVPEGYKVSRKEKRNFPLILESPSPNQTSLYFCASTRVGGDEKLFFGSGTQLSVL.

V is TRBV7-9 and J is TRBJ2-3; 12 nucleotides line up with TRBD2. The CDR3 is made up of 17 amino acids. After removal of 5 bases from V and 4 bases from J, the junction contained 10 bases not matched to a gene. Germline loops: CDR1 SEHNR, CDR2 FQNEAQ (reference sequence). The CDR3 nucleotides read TGTGCCAGCAGCCCCGGATTGACTAGCGGGGGAGCAGATACGCAGTATTTT. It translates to CASSPGLTSGGADTQYF.

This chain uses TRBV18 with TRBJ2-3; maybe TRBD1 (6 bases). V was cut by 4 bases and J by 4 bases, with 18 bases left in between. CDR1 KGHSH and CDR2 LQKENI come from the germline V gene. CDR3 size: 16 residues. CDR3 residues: CASSLKPGQLSDTQYF. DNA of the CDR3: TGTGCCAGCTCACTAAAGCCGGGACAACTATCAGATACGCAGTATTTT.